This TCR beta chain was sequenced for a study of spatial heterogeneity in lung cancer. At the level of the study: There were consistently more beta-chain sequences detected than alpha-chain sequences.

Trimming took 1 base from V and 5 from J, leaving 11 bases between them. The CDR3 is made up of 14 amino acids. From germline, CDR1 is SGHTA and CDR2 FQGNSA. Specified time point: blood at routine non-recurrence follow-up after resection. The study sequenced unsorted whole RNA from tumor, nontumor lung or frozen PBMC. Carried by each TCR cDNA molecule was a unique molecular identifier. TCRdb fed the 5' RACE reads into MiXCR, producing one record per CDR3 protein. Counted here are about 52,000 distinct CDR3 sequences, roughly 8.1% occurring once; the ten biggest clones make up approximately 35%. This clonotype was picked up many times.

This receptor was identified in a female donor with early-stage non-small cell lung cancer. The sequencing used PBMCs, collected at follow-up. V gene TRBV7-2 combines with J gene TRBJ1-1; D ambiguous. The CDR3, as DNA: TGTGCCAGCAGCTTAGTCGTAGGGCTAACTGAAGCTTTCTTT. It yields the protein CASSLVVGLTEAFF.